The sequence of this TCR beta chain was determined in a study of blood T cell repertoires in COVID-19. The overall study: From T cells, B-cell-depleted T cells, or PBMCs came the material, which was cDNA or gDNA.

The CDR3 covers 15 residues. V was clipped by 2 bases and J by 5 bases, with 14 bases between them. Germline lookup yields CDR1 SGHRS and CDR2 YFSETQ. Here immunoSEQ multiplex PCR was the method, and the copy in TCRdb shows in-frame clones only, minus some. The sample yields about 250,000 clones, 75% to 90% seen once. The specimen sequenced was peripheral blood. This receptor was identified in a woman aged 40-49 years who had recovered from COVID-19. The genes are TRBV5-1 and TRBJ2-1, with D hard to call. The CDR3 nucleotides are TGCGCCAGCAGCTTTACTACCCACGCTGACAATGAGCAGTTCTTC. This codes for CASSFTTHADNEQFF. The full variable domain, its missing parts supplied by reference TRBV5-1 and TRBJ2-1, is KAGVTQTPRYLIKTRGQQVTLSCSPISGHRSVSWYQQTPGQGLQFLFEYFSETQRNKGNFPGRFSGRQFSNSRSEMNVSTLELGDSALYLCASSFTTHADNEQFFGPGTRLTVL.